This T cell receptor (beta chain) was captured in a study of Ad26.COV2.S vaccination and SARS-CoV-2 variants. For this clone: One end of the junction is discordant with germline, which a read error may explain.

Treatment given: roughly 19 received Ad26.COV2.S at low or high dose, single or two shots; about 5 received placebo; per-sample allocation not given. Sampling happened 63 days after the first vaccine or placebo injection. The CDR3 totals 14 residues. Germline values: CDR1 GTSNPN, CDR2 SVGIG (reference sequence). TCRdb's table, derived via immunoSEQ multiplex PCR, lists solely in-frame clones and lacks some. The table includes about 460,000 clones, 89% detected once. Source: peripheral blood, taken in a trial of Ad26.COV2.S vaccine versus placebo. This TCR derives from a person aged 18 to 65 who received the Ad26.COV2.S COVID-19 vaccine or a placebo. This chain links TRBV30 with TRBJ2-1; tentatively, D is TRBD2 (7 bases). In DNA, the CDR3 is TGTGCCTGGCATCCGGGGGGCGCCTATAATGAGCAGTTCTTC. Amino acids: CAWHPGGAYNEQFF.